Shown below are 17 T cell receptor beta chains from a single sample sequenced in a study of T-cell reconstitution after alpha-beta-depleted transplantation in children. Unique molecular identifiers were built into the TCRbeta library. TCRdb called the PCR reads again in MiXCR, with one record for every CDR3 protein. The repertoire holds tens of thousands of distinct CDR3 sequences, with about 47% as singletons. The source was peripheral blood, collected before TCRalphabeta/CD19-depleted stem cell transplant. These receptors were obtained from a boy under two years old with SCID, due to receive a stem cell transplant.

The J gene is TRBJ2-5, the V gene TRBV6-2 or TRBV6-3, with D unclear. Trimming shortened V by 0 bases and J by 3 bases, and 5 bases separated the two germline ends. Per germline, CDR1 MNHEY and CDR2 SVGEGT. This CDR3 has 13 residues. The CDR3 loop reads CASSYSEKETQYF. CDR3 nucleotides: TGTGCCAGCAGTTACTCGGAAAAAGAGACCCAGTACTTC.

This chain connects TRBV11-2 to TRBJ1-6; TRBD1 aligns across 11 bases. CDR3 length equals 14 residues. Per the germline V gene, CDR1 is SGHAT and CDR2 is FQNNGV. J lost 9 bases, V lost 3 bases, and 1 base had no gene match. CDR3 coding DNA: TGTGCCAGCAGCTTGGGGACAGGGGGTTCACCCCTCCACTTT. Encoded protein: CASSLGTGGSPLHF.

The chain has TRBV20-1 and TRBJ2-7; TRBD1 matches at 7 bases. Germline V gene lookup returns CDR1 DFQATT and CDR2 SNEGSKA (reference sequence). The CDR3 is 13 residues long. The trim removed 5 bases at V and 2 bases at J, leaving 6 bases unmatched. The CDR3 loop is CSARTGSPYEQYF. The CDR3 DNA is TGCAGTGCTCGGACAGGTTCTCCCTACGAGCAGTACTTC.

CDR3 coding DNA: TGTGCCAGCAGGGGGGCTCGGAGCAATCAGCCCCAGCATTTT. Amino acid sequence: CASRGARSNQPQHF. The chain joins TRBV28 to TRBJ1-5; possible D gene TRBD1, 6 bases. The CDR3 has 14 amino acids. Germline V gene sequence: CDR1 MDHEN, CDR2 SYDVKM. V was trimmed by 6 bases and J by 1 base, leaving 10 bases between them. Full variable domain (remainder filled in from reference TRBV28 and TRBJ1-5): DVKVTQSSRYLVKRTGEKVFLECVQDMDHENMFWYRQDPGLGLRLIYFSYDVKMKEKGDIPEGYSVSREKKERFSLILESASTNQTSMYLCASRGARSNQPQHFGDGTRLSIL.

The chain carries TRBV20-1 and TRBJ2-3, with 8 bases aligning to TRBD2. J lost 3 bases, V lost 6 bases, and 8 bases had no gene match. The germline gives CDR1 DFQATT, CDR2 SNEGSKA (reference sequence). This CDR3 region has 14 residues. CDR3 amino acids: CSAGRGGGTDTQYF. The CDR3 bases are TGCAGTGCCGGGCGAGGCGGGGGGACAGATACGCAGTATTTT.

This clonotype was detected a few times. The V gene is TRBV6-4, the J gene TRBJ2-3; D is unresolved. The V gene's germline CDR1 is MRHNA and CDR2 SNTAGT. The CDR3 contains 15 residues. The V and J ends lost 8 bases and 2 bases respectively, with 17 bases between them. CDR3 in amino acids: CASSERLGNTDTQYF. The CDR3, as DNA: TGTGCCAGCTCCGAGCGCTTAGGCAACACAGATACGCAGTATTTT.

CDR3 in amino acids: CAAASGGAVEQFF. The CDR3 coding sequence is TGTGCCGCTGCTAGCGGGGGGGCAGTTGAGCAGTTCTTC. This chain links TRBV15 with TRBJ2-1; the match to TRBD2 covers 12 bases. Germline trimming cut 11 bases from V and 9 bases from J; bases unmatched to any gene: 8. The CDR3 is 13 residues long. Per the germline V gene, CDR1 is LNHNV and CDR2 is YYDKDF (reference sequence).

The rearrangement links TRBV15 to TRBJ2-7, with a tentative D call TRBD2 (6 bases). This CDR3 contains 12 residues. Between the trimmed V and J ends, which lost 2 bases and 6 bases, there was a span of 8 bases. Per germline, CDR1 LNHNV and CDR2 YYDKDF (reference sequence). In DNA, the CDR3 is TGTGCCACCAGCAGAAGGACTACCGAGCAGTACTTC. It encodes CATSRRTTEQYF.

V and J are TRBV5-1 and TRBJ2-7; 9 bases fit TRBD1. This CDR3 has 15 residues. J lost 6 bases, V lost 2 bases, and 9 bases had no gene match. Per the germline V gene, CDR1 is SGHRS and CDR2 is YFSETQ. This chain's CDR3 is CASSLIGQGFLEQYF. Here the CDR3 DNA reads TGCGCCAGCAGCTTAATTGGACAGGGGTTTCTCGAGCAGTACTTC.

Note on this clonotype: This may arise from a read error, as a much more abundant clone is one base away. The genes are TRBV3-1 and TRBJ2-7; D uncertain. Germline V gives CDR1 LGHDT, CDR2 YNNKEL (reference sequence). This CDR3 region has 11 residues. V was cut by 3 bases and J by 4 bases, with 4 bases left in between. The CDR3 reads CASSHTYEQYF. CDR3 nucleotide sequence: TGTGCCAGCAGCCATACTTACGAGCAGTACTTC.

Many counts were recorded for this clonotype. V is TRBV4-3 and J is TRBJ2-7; a possible D gene is TRBD2 (5 bases). Germline V lookup: CDR1 LGHNA, CDR2 YSLEER. V was cut by 1 base and J by 4 bases, with 14 bases left in between. This CDR3 comprises 15 residues. Here the CDR3 reads CASSQGSASLYEQYF. CDR3 nucleotide sequence: TGCGCCAGCAGCCAAGGATCGGCTAGCTTATACGAGCAGTACTTC.

CDR3 DNA sequence: TGCGCCAGCAGCTCCCAGGGATATGAGCAGTTCTTC. This gives the protein CASSSQGYEQFF. The chain uses TRBV5-1 and TRBJ2-1; the D gene is possibly TRBD1 (5 bases). The germline V and J ends were trimmed by 3 bases and 8 bases, with 9 bases remaining between them. Germline CDR1 SGHRS, CDR2 YFSETQ. The CDR3 consists of 12 residues.

In its sample, this clonotype was seen a few times. The J gene is TRBJ2-7, the V gene TRBV6-5, with TRBD2 identical over 12 bases. Germline V gene sequence: CDR1 MNHEY, CDR2 SVGAGI. The CDR3 has 16 amino acids. Losses at the gene ends were 0 bases for V and 5 bases for J; bases not matched to a gene: 5. The CDR3 DNA sequence: TGTGCCAGCAGTTACTCGAGGAGGACTAGCGGGAACGAGCAGTACTTC. Protein: CASSYSRRTSGNEQYF.

In this sample, this clonotype turned up once. The J gene is TRBJ1-2, the V gene TRBV7-9, with 10 bases lining up with TRBD1. The length of the CDR3 is 15 residues. The J segment lost 4 bases and the V segment lost 5 bases, leaving 7 bases of the junction unmatched. Looked up from germline, CDR1 is SEHNR and CDR2 is FQNEAQ (reference sequence). CDR3: CASSLGQGRSYGYTF. For the CDR3, the DNA is TGTGCCAGCAGCCTGGGACAGGGGAGGAGCTATGGCTACACCTTC.

This clonotype came up once. One end of the junction fails to match germline, which may point to a read error. The chain carries TRBV10-3 and TRBJ2-7, with D possibly being TRBD2 (6 bases). Looked up from germline, CDR1 is ENHRY and CDR2 is SYGVKD. This CDR3 has 14 amino acids. As DNA, the CDR3 is TGTGCCATCAGTGGGAGGGGCGGGTCCTACGAGCGGTACTTC. Its translation: CAISGRGGSYERYF.

The chain employs TRBV10-1 and TRBJ1-2; D not resolved. The V end lost 3 bases, the J end lost 2 bases, and 7 bases lay between the germline ends. Per germline, CDR1 WNHNN and CDR2 SYGVQD (reference sequence). This CDR3 comprises 13 residues. The CDR3 DNA reads TGCGCCAGCAGTGATGGAGTGAACTATGGCTACACCTTC. It translates to CASSDGVNYGYTF.

The CDR3 DNA follows: TGTGCCAGCAGCTTAGAGGGTGTGGGGTTGTGGAACATTCAGTACTTC. It encodes CASSLEGVGLWNIQYF. This chain links TRBV7-2 with TRBJ2-4; D remains unclear. Trimming removed 1 base from V and 7 bases from J, with 17 bases in between. The CDR3 length is 16 residues. Germline CDR1 is SGHTA and CDR2 is FQGNSA.